A selection of T cell receptor beta chains follows, all from one sample in a study of cytomegalovirus exposure and HLA in healthy donors. Sequencing was performed with immunoSEQ multiplex PCR; in TCRdb, only in-frame clones are kept and a portion is missing. This table has about 200,000 clones, roughly 77% appearing once. The sequenced material came from PBMCs. Receptors were obtained from a woman in her 30s in good health and CMV-seronegative. Both conserved end residues are part of each CDR3. A D gene is named only where the DNA matches it firmly. Size is omitted from some rows. Given values are once, few, many or a class for expanded clones.

J	V	D	size	CDR3	DNA
TRBJ2-5	TRBV28	.	.	CASSLDRETQYF	TGTGCCAGCAGCCTCGACAGAGAGACCCAGTACTTC
TRBJ1-2	TRBV9	.	few	CASSVGQPRHGYTF	TGTGCCAGCAGCGTCGGACAGCCTCGGCACGGCTACACCTTC
TRBJ2-5	TRBV28	.	.	CASSLLGETQYF	TGTGCCAGCAGTTTACTCGGGGAGACCCAGTACTTC
TRBJ1-1	TRBV5-1	.	once	CASNRWPAREAFF	TGCGCCAGCAACAGGTGGCCGGCCAGGGAAGCTTTCTTT
TRBJ1-5	TRBV9	.	few	CASSVQGGQPQHF	TGTGCCAGCAGCGTACAGGGTGGTCAGCCCCAGCATTTT
TRBJ1-2	TRBV30	.	.	CAWSVRSRAGYTPALYGYTF	TGTGCCTGGAGTGTACGGAGCAGGGCCGGTTATACGCCGGCCCTCTATGGCTACACCTTC
TRBJ1-5	TRBV18	.	.	CASSPIGGTSNQPQHF	TGTGCCAGCTCACCAATCGGGGGGACCAGCAATCAGCCCCAGCATTTT
TRBJ2-7	TRBV9	.	.	CASSPIQAGEQYF	TGTGCCAGCAGCCCGATCCAAGCGGGTGAGCAGTACTTC
TRBJ2-7	TRBV6-5	.	once	CASSLLNEQYF	TGTGCCAGCAGTCTACTTAACGAGCAGTACTTC
TRBJ2-5	TRBV5-1	.	once	CASSLDPRETQYF	TGCGCCAGCAGCTTGGATCCCAGAGAGACCCAGTACTTC
TRBJ2-7	TRBV6-1	TRBD1	.	CASSLPGQGAYEQYF	TGTGCCAGCAGCCTCCCGGGACAGGGTGCCTACGAGCAGTACTTC
TRBJ1-4	TRBV6-5	TRBD1	.	CASSYLGQGGEKLFF	TGTGCCAGCAGTTACTTGGGACAGGGTGGTGAAAAACTGTTTTTT
TRBJ2-7	TRBV19	TRBD1	.	CASSPGGQGSYEQYF	TGTGCCAGTAGTCCAGGGGGACAGGGGTCCTACGAGCAGTACTTC
TRBJ2-7	TRBV11-2	.	.	CASSFLEHYEQYF	TGTGCCAGCAGCTTTCTTGAGCACTACGAGCAGTACTTC
TRBJ2-3	TRBV25-1	TRBD2	.	CASPGLAGGDIGTDTQYF	TGTGCCAGCCCTGGACTAGCGGGGGGAGATATCGGCACAGATACGCAGTATTTT
TRBJ1-5	TRBV4-1	TRBD1	.	CASSLQGGNQPQHF	TGCGCCAGCAGCCTCCAGGGGGGCAATCAGCCCCAGCATTTT
TRBJ2-7	TRBV7-8	TRBD1	.	CASSRLGTVSYEQYF	TGTGCCAGCAGCCGGCTGGGGACAGTTTCCTACGAGCAGTACTTC
TRBJ2-7	TRBV5-6	.	.	CASSLAGQRRIEYF	TGTGCCAGCAGCCTTGCGGGACAGCGACGAATCGAGTACTTC
TRBJ1-5	TRBV9	.	.	CASSEGGSNQPQHF	TGTGCCAGCAGCGAGGGAGGGAGCAATCAGCCCCAGCATTTT
TRBJ1-3	TRBV30	.	.	CAWKPAGPVTSGNTIYF	TGTGCCTGGAAACCCGCGGGCCCGGTTACCTCTGGAAACACCATATATTTT
TRBJ2-7	TRBV20-1	.	.	CSATDVGEQYF	TGCAGTGCTACAGACGTCGGCGAGCAGTACTTC
TRBJ2-1	TRBV5-1	TRBD2	.	CASSLGLADNEQFF	TGCGCCAGCAGCTTGGGACTAGCGGACAATGAGCAGTTCTTC
TRBJ2-7	TRBV19	.	.	CASSIQGNIGSSYEQYF	TGTGCCAGTAGTATACAGGGAAATATCGGTAGCTCCTACGAGCAGTACTTC
TRBJ2-5	TRBV5-6	TRBD1	.	CASSLGQGALGTQYF	TGTGCCAGCAGCCTAGGACAGGGAGCTTTGGGGACCCAGTACTTC
TRBJ1-2	TRBV18	TRBD1	.	CASSPSTGDYGYTF	TGTGCCAGCTCACCGTCGACAGGGGACTATGGCTACACCTTC
TRBJ2-1	TRBV27	.	few	CASTHLPPDFGVNTRQFF	TGTGCCAGCACTCATCTCCCTCCAGACTTCGGGGTTAACACTCGGCAGTTCTTC
TRBJ2-7	TRBV4-1	.	.	CASSQDPAAYEQYF	TGCGCCAGCAGCCAAGATCCGGCGGCCTACGAGCAGTACTTC
TRBJ1-6	TRBV7-8	.	.	CASSLNPSSPLHF	TGTGCCAGCAGCTTAAATCCGAGTTCACCCCTCCACTTT
TRBJ1-2	TRBV7-3	.	few	CASSPGRGRAGYTF	TGTGCCAGCAGCCCCGGGCGGGGGCGGGCTGGCTACACCTTC
TRBJ1-1	TRBV9	TRBD1	.	CASSVGQGPLNTEAFF	TGTGCCAGCAGCGTAGGACAGGGGCCTTTAAACACTGAAGCTTTCTTT
TRBJ1-5	TRBV7-8	TRBD1	few	CASSFHLRDSRNQPQHF	TGTGCCAGCAGCTTTCATCTGCGGGACAGTCGCAATCAGCCCCAGCATTTT
TRBJ1-5	TRBV5-5	.	.	CASNKKGSGREEQPQHF	TGTGCCAGCAACAAAAAGGGGTCCGGGCGGGAAGAACAGCCCCAGCATTTT
TRBJ1-1	TRBV29-1	TRBD1	.	CSVGGGQGRAEAFF	TGCAGCGTCGGGGGGGGACAGGGTCGGGCTGAAGCTTTCTTT
TRBJ2-5	TRBV6-5	TRBD2	.	CASSYLSGRAGETQYF	TGTGCCAGCAGTTACCTAAGCGGGAGGGCTGGAGAGACCCAGTACTTC
TRBJ2-7	TRBV6-1	TRBD2	.	CASSEDGSGRPYEQYF	TGTGCCAGCAGTGAAGACGGTAGCGGGAGACCCTACGAGCAGTACTTC
TRBJ2-1	TRBV1	.	.	CTSSQDTGTSGSNEQFF	TGCACCAGCAGCCAAGATACAGGGACTAGCGGGAGTAATGAGCAGTTCTTC
TRBJ2-3	TRBV6-5	TRBD2	.	CASSYATGGTDTQYF	TGTGCCAGCAGTTACGCGACGGGAGGTACAGATACGCAGTATTTT
TRBJ1-2	TRBV28	.	.	CASSFSDYGYTF	TGTGCCAGCAGTTTCAGTGACTATGGCTACACCTTC
TRBJ2-1	TRBV4-1	TRBD2	once	CASSQGPASGDEQFF	TGCGCCAGCAGCCAAGGACCGGCTAGCGGGGATGAGCAGTTCTTC
TRBJ2-1	TRBV7-9	TRBD1	.	CASSLAGTVGNEQFF	TGTGCCAGCAGCTTAGCCGGGACAGTGGGCAATGAGCAGTTCTTC
TRBJ2-2	TRBV18	TRBD1	.	CASSQRQGQTGELFF	TGTGCCAGCTCACAGAGACAGGGACAAACCGGGGAGCTGTTTTTT
TRBJ1-2	TRBV7-9	TRBD1	many	CASSLAPQGANYGYTF	TGTGCCAGCAGCTTAGCCCCACAGGGGGCTAACTATGGCTACACCTTC
TRBJ1-1	TRBV5-1	.	.	CASSLETGSTEAFF	TGCGCCAGCAGCTTAGAAACAGGGAGCACTGAAGCTTTCTTT
TRBJ2-7	TRBV5-6	.	.	CASSIRGPYEQYF	TGTGCCAGCAGCATCAGGGGTCCCTACGAGCAGTACTTC
TRBJ2-2	TRBV19	TRBD1	.	CASSNTGGTGELFF	TGTGCCAGTAGTAACACAGGGGGTACCGGGGAGCTGTTTTTT
TRBJ2-6	TRBV11-2	TRBD1	.	CASSLSRNRGIFGANVLTF	TGTGCCAGCAGCTTAAGTAGGAACAGGGGAATTTTTGGGGCCAACGTCCTGACTTTC
TRBJ2-2	TRBV28	.	.	CASSSQGPTGELFF	TGTGCCAGCAGTTCCCAGGGGCCCACCGGGGAGCTGTTTTTT
TRBJ2-5	TRBV10-3	.	.	CAISGGQLETQYF	TGTGCCATCAGTGGTGGGCAATTAGAGACCCAGTACTTC
TRBJ2-3	TRBV29-1	TRBD1	.	CSVARGRADTQYF	TGCAGCGTTGCCAGGGGGCGCGCAGATACGCAGTATTTT
TRBJ2-6	TRBV29-1	.	.	CSAGTGGSSGANVLTF	TGCAGCGCCGGAACCGGGGGTAGCTCTGGGGCCAACGTCCTGACTTTC
TRBJ1-5	TRBV6-6	.	.	CASKKQGQSVQPQHF	TGTGCCAGCAAAAAACAGGGACAATCGGTTCAGCCCCAGCATTTT
TRBJ1-2	TRBV9	.	.	CASSVEALGGYTF	TGTGCCAGCAGCGTAGAAGCGCTCGGGGGCTACACCTTC
TRBJ2-7	TRBV11-2	TRBD1	.	CASSQGQGLYEQYF	TGTGCCAGCAGCCAAGGACAGGGACTCTACGAGCAGTACTTC
TRBJ1-1	TRBV5-1	TRBD1	once	CASRPSQGVRTEAFF	TGCGCCAGCCGCCCTTCACAGGGGGTTAGAACTGAAGCTTTCTTT
TRBJ2-5	TRBV13	TRBD1	.	CASSYGQGQETQYF	TGTGCCAGCAGCTACGGACAGGGGCAAGAGACCCAGTACTTC
TRBJ1-3	TRBV5-1	.	once	CASSRRAQSSGNTIYF	TGCGCCAGCAGCCGCAGGGCCCAGAGCTCTGGAAACACCATATATTTT
TRBJ2-3	TRBV28	.	.	CASKIPGTDTQYF	TGTGCCAGCAAGATCCCAGGCACAGATACGCAGTATTTT